This TCR beta chain was retrieved from a study of blood T cell repertoires in COVID-19. Original data processing: Estimated nucleated cell counts came from reference gene primer amplification. Sequenced by immunoSEQ multiplex PCR; TCRdb stores in-frame clones only, minus some. V and J calls and clone size are given by that table; D and trimming were obtained from the DNA. The sample consists of roughly 30,000 clones, 85% of them appearing once. The CDR3 sequence is 13 residues long. CDR1 MNHEY and CDR2 SVGAGI come from the germline V gene. The trim removed 4 bases at V and 4 bases at J, leaving 3 bases unmatched.

The genes are TRBV6-5 and TRBJ2-7; 8 bases match TRBD1. This TCR was sampled from a man aged 55 to 70 with active COVID-19. Sequenced: peripheral blood. CDR3 region: CASSWGQDYEQYF. In DNA form, the CDR3 reads TGTGCCAGCAGTTGGGGACAGGATTACGAGCAGTACTTC.